The present T cell receptor (beta chain) was sequenced within a study of identical twins. Study-wide results and limits: For out-of-frame beta sequences, excess twin sharing was weaker. Not following the same donors, the study drew its conclusions from cross-sectional statistical analysis.

This clonotype was recorded many times. Its target is unknown. Each cDNA held unique molecular identifiers, and template switching gave it a universal primer site. TCRdb reanalysed the 5' RACE reads using MiXCR and keeps one entry per CDR3 protein. The table has about 240,000 distinct CDR3 sequences, approximately 6.8% seen once. The V and J ends lost 7 bases and 8 bases, in that order; junction bases with no gene match: 11. The CDR3 length is 15 residues. In germline, CDR1 is SGHVS, CDR2 FQNEAQ. These same records also appear under a second study, on yellow fever vaccine responses in identical twins. This second study says: Twins showed a vaccine T cell response that reportedly seemed partly convergent, partly personalized.

V and J are TRBV7-8 and TRBJ2-1, with TRBD1 matching 10 bases. The sample taken for sequencing was CD8+ T cells sorted from blood. This TCR was recovered from a woman between 18 and 30 years old in good health. In nucleotides, the CDR3 is TGTGCCAGCATTTTCGGGACAGGGGTTGTGGATGAGCAGTTCTTC. Protein sequence: CASIFGTGVVDEQFF.